This entry concerns a single TCR beta chain. Its antigen is undetermined. Treatment: roughly ten-day PBMC culture with coronavirus spike peptide pools or control peptides (ViraFEST assay). After expanding antigen-specific T cells with peptide pools, ViraFEST sequenced their TCRs. From negative nucleocapsid antibodies before and after vaccination, healthy vaccine recipients were shown to have had no prior SARS-CoV-2 infection. This sample stems from a study of vaccination and CD4 T cells after COVID-19. The CDR3 totals 14 residues. V lost 6 bases to trimming and J lost 0 bases, with 6 bases between them. Germline CDR1 SNHLY, CDR2 FYNNEI. The study sequenced cultured CD4+ T cell DNA using the Oncomine TCR Beta short-read assay. Investigators isolated genomic DNA from cultured CD4+ T cells. TCRdb ran MiXCR on the PCR reads and lists one entry per CDR3 protein. The sample holds about 23,000 distinct CDR3 sequences, approximately 44% seen once.

The sample here was CD4+ T cells from blood, cultured in vitro, taken before SARS-CoV-2 vaccination. This chain connects TRBV2 to TRBJ2-6; D is ambiguous. This TCR came from a human donor who received a COVID-19 vaccine. CDR3 loop: CASRENSGANVLTF. The CDR3 nucleotides read TGTGCCAGCAGGGAGAACTCTGGGGCCAACGTCCTGACTTTC.